A selection of T cell receptor beta chains follows, all from one sample in a study of OX40 agonist ivuxolimab in advanced cancers. Assay: immunoSEQ multiplex PCR; the TCRdb copy retains only in-frame clones and omits some. The repertoire holds more than 25,000 clones, with roughly 84% as singletons. The sample in question was CD4+ or CD8+ T cells sorted from blood, obtained in a trial of the OX40 agonist ivuxolimab. Receptors were obtained from an adult with an advanced solid tumor such as melanoma, head and neck, liver or kidney cancer. Each CDR3 is given with its conserved first and last residue. Fields, in order: CDR3 length, V gene, J gene, clone size, D gene, CDR3 protein, CDR3 DNA. D genes are given only for firm matches. Clone size is shown for a subset of rows, as once, few, many or a class of expanded clone.

16,TRBV11-2,TRBJ2-2,NA,NA,CASSLSRTGNTGELFF,TGTGCCAGCAGCTTATCAAGGACCGGTAACACCGGGGAGCTGTTTTTT
15,TRBV5-3,TRBJ1-1,NA,NA,CASSSLPGGHTEAFF,TGTGCCAGCAGCTCGTTACCCGGCGGTCACACTGAAGCTTTCTTT
15,TRBV29-1,TRBJ2-4,NA,NA,CSVELVREAKNIQYF,TGCAGCGTTGAATTAGTCAGGGAAGCCAAAAACATTCAGTACTTC
14,TRBV2,TRBJ2-7,NA,NA,CATCTQDLSYEQYF,TGTGCGACCTGTACCCAGGACCTCTCCTACGAGCAGTACTTC
18,TRBV21-1,TRBJ1-6,medium-sized,NA,CASSKVGGQGKTDSPLHF,TGTGCCAGCAGCAAAGTGGGGGGACAGGGCAAAACGGATTCACCCCTCCACTTT
16,TRBV4-1,TRBJ1-2,medium-sized,NA,CASSNLLGQTNYGYTF,TGCGCCAGCAGCAACCTCCTGGGGCAAACTAACTATGGCTACACCTTC
14,TRBV9,TRBJ2-1,NA,TRBD2,CASSVGTNYNEQFF,TGTGCCAGCAGCGTTGGGACTAACTACAATGAGCAGTTCTTC
15,TRBV27,TRBJ1-2,NA,NA,CASSPRQISFYGYTF,TGTGCCAGCAGTCCGAGACAGATTTCTTTCTATGGCTACACCTTC
14,TRBV18,TRBJ1-4,NA,TRBD1,CASLPGQGAEKLFF,TGTGCCAGCCTGCCGGGACAGGGGGCTGAAAAACTGTTTTTT
13,TRBV30,TRBJ1-2,NA,TRBD1,CAWTPDRVTGYTF,TGTGCCTGGACACCAGACAGGGTTACTGGCTACACCTTC
15,TRBV5-1,TRBJ1-4,NA,NA,CASSLLGNRGEKLFF,TGCGCCAGCAGCTTGTTAGGGAATCGGGGTGAAAAACTGTTTTTT
15,TRBV9,TRBJ2-3,NA,NA,CASSVESVSTDTQYF,TGTGCCAGCAGCGTAGAGAGCGTAAGCACAGATACGCAGTATTTT
13,TRBV27,TRBJ1-1,NA,NA,CASSLSGSTEAFF,TGTGCCAGCAGTTTATCAGGGTCCACTGAAGCTTTCTTT
18,TRBV7-6,TRBJ2-7,NA,NA,CASSEGPPKAFFSYEQYF,TGTGCCAGCAGCGAGGGCCCACCTAAGGCTTTTTTTTCCTACGAGCAGTACTTC
17,TRBV11-2,TRBJ2-7,NA,NA,CASSLTGRSADAYEQYF,TGTGCCAGCAGCTTAACGGGTAGGTCGGCCGACGCCTACGAGCAGTACTTC
14,TRBV6-6,TRBJ1-1,NA,NA,CASSDFRGWTEAFF,TGTGCCAGCAGTGACTTCAGGGGATGGACTGAAGCTTTCTTT
16,TRBV4-1,TRBJ1-2,NA,NA,CASSQDVGRGPYGYTF,TGTGCCAGCAGCCAAGATGTCGGCAGGGGACCCTATGGCTACACCTTC
13,TRBV27,TRBJ2-2,NA,TRBD1,CASWTGSTGELFF,TGTGCCAGCTGGACAGGGTCCACCGGGGAGCTGTTTTTT
12,TRBV6-1,TRBJ2-7,NA,NA,CASTFQGYEQYF,TGTGCCAGCACTTTTCAGGGGTACGAGCAGTACTTC
13,TRBV9,TRBJ2-1,NA,NA,CASSVDSTKEQFF,TGTGCCAGCAGCGTAGACTCAACGAAGGAGCAGTTCTTC
17,TRBV4-2,TRBJ2-1,NA,NA,CASSHNPGLVSYNEQFF,TGTGCCAGCAGCCATAATCCGGGACTGGTATCCTACAATGAGCAGTTCTTC
14,TRBV28,TRBJ2-1,NA,TRBD1,CASSQGQFNNEQFF,TGTGCCAGCAGTCAGGGACAGTTCAACAATGAGCAGTTCTTC
15,TRBV6-5,TRBJ2-1,NA,NA,CASSPGSLTYNEQFF,TGTGCCAGCAGTCCCGGGAGCCTCACCTACAATGAGCAGTTCTTC
15,TRBV15,TRBJ2-2,NA,TRBD2,CATKAQAGNTGELFF,TGTGCCACCAAAGCGCAAGCGGGAAACACCGGGGAGCTGTTTTTT
16,TRBV7-9,TRBJ2-1,NA,TRBD2,CASSLEPSGPSDEQFF,TGTGCCAGCAGCTTAGAACCTAGCGGGCCAAGCGATGAGCAGTTCTTC
14,TRBV21-1,TRBJ2-7,NA,NA,CASTPIGLTAEQYF,TGTGCCAGCACCCCAATCGGTCTGACCGCCGAGCAGTACTTC
15,TRBV11-2,TRBJ2-5,NA,TRBD2,CASSLFAGGFETQYF,TGTGCCAGCAGCTTATTCGCGGGGGGTTTTGAGACCCAGTACTTC
14,TRBV7-7,TRBJ2-1,NA,NA,CASSLGGGNNEQFF,TGTGCTAGCAGCTTAGGGGGGGGAAACAATGAGCAGTTCTTC
14,TRBV19,TRBJ2-7,NA,TRBD2,CASSIAGGSYEQYF,TGTGCCAGTAGTATCGCGGGGGGCTCCTACGAGCAGTACTTC
15,TRBV9,TRBJ1-4,NA,TRBD1,CASSALGTGNEKLFF,TGTGCCAGCAGCGCCCTAGGGACAGGGAATGAAAAACTGTTTTTT
15,TRBV27,TRBJ2-1,NA,NA,CASSPRDSRGNEQFF,TGTGCCAGCAGTCCCCGGGACTCCCGGGGCAATGAGCAGTTCTTC
16,TRBV21-1,TRBJ2-7,NA,NA,CASSKAGRASSYEQYF,TGTGCCAGCAGCAAAGCGGGCAGGGCCAGCTCCTACGAGCAGTACTTC
17,TRBV5-1,TRBJ1-3,NA,NA,CASSPTGTLYSGNTIYF,TGCGCCAGCAGCCCGACCGGGACTCTTTACTCTGGAAACACCATATATTTT
14,TRBV15,TRBJ1-1,NA,NA,CATSRDSGVGEAFF,TGTGCCACCAGCAGAGATTCCGGGGTGGGTGAAGCTTTCTTT
17,TRBV9,TRBJ2-1,NA,NA,CASSVVPSARSYNEQFF,TGTGCCAGCAGCGTAGTTCCAAGCGCCCGAAGCTACAATGAGCAGTTCTTC
11,TRBV29-1,TRBJ1-2,NA,NA,CSVETEDGYTF,TGCAGCGTTGAAACAGAGGATGGCTACACCTTC
16,TRBV5-6,TRBJ2-6,NA,NA,CASSWGQRSGANVLTF,TGTGCCAGCAGCTGGGGGCAGCGCTCTGGGGCCAACGTCCTGACTTTC
14,TRBV29-1,TRBJ2-3,NA,TRBD1,CSVESGQGWHTQYF,TGCAGCGTTGAATCGGGACAGGGTTGGCATACGCAGTATTTT
14,TRBV30,TRBJ2-7,NA,TRBD2,CAWHGLAGVGEQYF,TGTGCCTGGCATGGACTAGCGGGAGTTGGCGAGCAGTACTTC
15,TRBV9,TRBJ2-3,NA,NA,CASSVGFQGTDTQYF,TGTGCCAGCAGCGTAGGGTTTCAGGGGACAGATACGCAGTATTTT
14,TRBV4-3,TRBJ1-1,NA,NA,CASSQDGRSREAFF,TGCGCCAGCAGCCAAGATGGCAGATCCCGTGAAGCTTTCTTT
13,TRBV7-9,TRBJ2-3,NA,NA,CASSRPGTDTQYF,TGTGCCAGCAGCCGACCCGGCACAGATACGCAGTATTTT
16,TRBV7-2,TRBJ1-5,once,NA,CASSPSAGESNQPQHF,TGTGCCAGCAGCCCCTCGGCAGGGGAAAGCAATCAGCCCCAGCATTTT
11,TRBV6-1,TRBJ2-1,NA,NA,CASSENNEQFF,TGTGCCAGCAGTGAGAACAATGAGCAGTTCTTC
15,TRBV4-3,TRBJ1-5,NA,NA,CASSQDVGGNQPQHF,TGCGCCAGCAGCCAAGATGTAGGAGGCAATCAGCCCCAGCATTTT
14,TRBV11-2,TRBJ1-2,NA,NA,CASSLEGRESGYTF,TGTGCCAGCAGCTTAGAAGGAAGGGAAAGTGGCTACACCTTC
17,TRBV27,TRBJ2-2,NA,TRBD1,CASSIRTGGRNTGELFF,TGTGCCAGCAGTATCAGAACAGGGGGAAGGAACACCGGGGAGCTGTTTTTT
15,TRBV4-1,TRBJ2-1,once,NA,CASSQTAAPGNEQFF,TGCGCCAGCAGCCAAACTGCGGCCCCGGGGAATGAGCAGTTCTTC
15,TRBV27,TRBJ1-1,NA,NA,CASSPRGGLNTEAFF,TGTGCCAGCAGTCCCCGCGGCGGACTGAACACTGAAGCTTTCTTT
13,TRBV7-2,TRBJ2-7,NA,NA,CASSSTPAYEQYF,TGTGCCAGCAGCAGTACACCTGCCTACGAGCAGTACTTC
16,TRBV5-6,TRBJ2-7,few,TRBD1,CASTANEDRVADEQYF,TGTGCCAGCACCGCAAACGAGGACAGGGTCGCTGACGAGCAGTACTTC
17,TRBV5-6,TRBJ1-3,NA,NA,CASSPTLGVNTGNTIYF,TGTGCCAGCAGCCCCACTCTGGGGGTAAATACTGGAAACACCATATATTTT
15,TRBV18,TRBJ1-3,NA,NA,CASSPQGYSGNTIYF,TGTGCCAGCTCACCACAGGGATACTCTGGAAACACCATATATTTT